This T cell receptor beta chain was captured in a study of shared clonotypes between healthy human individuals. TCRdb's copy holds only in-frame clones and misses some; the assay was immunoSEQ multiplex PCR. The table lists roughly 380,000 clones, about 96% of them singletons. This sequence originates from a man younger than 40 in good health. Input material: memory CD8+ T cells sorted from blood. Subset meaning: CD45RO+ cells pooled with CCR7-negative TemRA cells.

The CDR3: CATSRDPGEVTNGYTF. CDR3 DNA sequence: TGTGCCACCAGCAGAGACCCTGGGGAGGTGACGAATGGCTACACCTTC. The chain recombines TRBV15 with TRBJ1-2; the D is unclear. CDR1 is LNHNV, CDR2 YYDKDF, per germline (reference sequence). Trimming took off 0 bases at V and 6 bases at J, with 17 bases between the two ends. The CDR3 totals 16 residues.